This TCR beta chain was captured by sequencing in a study of vaccination and CD4 T cells after COVID-19. Treatment described: approximately 9-day PBMC culture with coronavirus spike peptide pools or control peptides (ViraFEST assay). US Alpha, Beta and Delta variants postdated the positive PCR dates, which ran from March to December 2020. For this clonotype: The antigen is not known.

An Oncomine TCR Beta short-read assay was used to sequence the DNA from cultured CD4+ T cells. Each CDR3 protein gets one entry after TCRdb re-called the PCR reads with MiXCR. The sample holds 10,000 to 15,000 distinct CDR3 sequences; around 60% are singletons and the top ten take around 14%. V was shortened by 3 bases and J by 4 bases, with 9 bases between the two germline ends. The germline gives CDR1 DFQATT, CDR2 SNEGSKA (reference sequence). The CDR3 totals 12 residues. The sequencing sample was made of CD4+ T cells from blood, cultured in vitro. The clonotype comes from a human donor who had recovered from COVID-19. The chain combines TRBV20-1 with TRBJ2-5; D remains ambiguous. As DNA, the CDR3 is TGCAGTGCTAGCAGATACGGAGAGACCCAGTACTTC. Protein: CSASRYGETQYF.